The following is a TCR beta chain sequence with its context. This CDR3 comprises 16 residues. Germline CDR1 reads SGDLS; CDR2 reads YYNGEE. V shed 0 bases and J shed 8 bases, with 20 bases lying between them. This record comes from a study of blood T cell repertoires in COVID-19. Study in general: The United States, Italy and Spain provided the acute and convalescent COVID-19 samples. Sources were T cells, B-cell-depleted T cells, or PBMCs; the material itself was cDNA or gDNA.

As originally analysed: By means of reference gene primer amplification, nucleated cell counts were estimated. Sequencing used immunoSEQ multiplex PCR; TCRdb keeps in-frame clones, though not all of them. The V and J calls and clone size come from that table; D and trimming were worked out from the DNA. The table lists tens of thousands of clones, roughly 90% of them singletons, with roughly 1.2% in the top ten. Sequenced material: peripheral blood. The chain links TRBV9 to TRBJ1-2; D remains ambiguous. This clonotype was sampled from a man aged 60 to 75 with acute or convalescent COVID-19. This CDR3 reads CASSVAPVMGRVGYTF. CDR3 DNA sequence: TGTGCCAGCAGCGTAGCCCCAGTAATGGGTCGGGTCGGCTACACCTTC. The entire variable domain, with the rest obtained from reference TRBV9 and TRBJ1-2, is as follows: DSGVTQTPKHLITATGQRVTLRCSPRSGDLSVYWYQQSLDQGLQFLIQYYNGEERAKGNILERFSAQQFPDLHSELNLSSLELGDSALYFCASSVAPVMGRVGYTFGSGTRLTVV.